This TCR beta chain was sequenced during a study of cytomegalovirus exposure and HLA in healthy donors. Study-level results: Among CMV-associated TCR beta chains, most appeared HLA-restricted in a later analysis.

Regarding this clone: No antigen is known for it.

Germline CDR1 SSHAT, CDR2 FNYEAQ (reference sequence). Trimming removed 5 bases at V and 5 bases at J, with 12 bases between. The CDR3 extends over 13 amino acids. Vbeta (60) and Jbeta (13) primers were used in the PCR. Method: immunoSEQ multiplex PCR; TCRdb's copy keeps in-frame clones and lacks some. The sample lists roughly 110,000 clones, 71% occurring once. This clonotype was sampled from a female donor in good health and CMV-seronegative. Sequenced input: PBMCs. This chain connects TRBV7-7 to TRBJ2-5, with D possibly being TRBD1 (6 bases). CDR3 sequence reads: CASSRGQQETQYF. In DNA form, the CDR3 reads TGTGCCAGCAGCCGGGGACAACAGGAGACCCAGTACTTC.